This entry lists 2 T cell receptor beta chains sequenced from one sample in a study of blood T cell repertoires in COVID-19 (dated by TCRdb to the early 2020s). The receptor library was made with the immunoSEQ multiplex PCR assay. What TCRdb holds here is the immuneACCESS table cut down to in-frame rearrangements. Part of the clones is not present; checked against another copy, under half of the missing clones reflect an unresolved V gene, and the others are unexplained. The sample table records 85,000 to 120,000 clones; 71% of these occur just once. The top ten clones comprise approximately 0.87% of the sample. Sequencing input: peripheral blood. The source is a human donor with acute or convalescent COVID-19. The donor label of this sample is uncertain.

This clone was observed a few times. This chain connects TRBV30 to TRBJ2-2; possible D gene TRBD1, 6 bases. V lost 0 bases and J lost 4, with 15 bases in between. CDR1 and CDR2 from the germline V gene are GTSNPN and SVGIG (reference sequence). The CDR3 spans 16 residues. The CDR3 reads CAWSVGRGRTTGELFF. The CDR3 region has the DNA TGTGCCTGGAGTGTCGGCAGGGGACGTACCACCGGGGAGCTGTTTTTT.

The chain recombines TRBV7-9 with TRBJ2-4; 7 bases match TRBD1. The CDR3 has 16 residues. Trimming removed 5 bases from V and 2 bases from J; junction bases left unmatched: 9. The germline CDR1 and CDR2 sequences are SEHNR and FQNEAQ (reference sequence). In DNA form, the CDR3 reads TGTGCCAGCAGCCAAGAGGGGGCTCTTTCCAAAAACATTCAGTACTTC. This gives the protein CASSQEGALSKNIQYF. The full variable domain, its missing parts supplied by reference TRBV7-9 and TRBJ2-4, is DTGVSQNPRHKITKRGQNVTFRCDPISEHNRLYWYRQTLGQGPEFLTYFQNEAQLEKSRLLSDRFSAERPKGSFSTLEIQRTEQGDSAMYLCASSQEGALSKNIQYFGAGTRLSVL.